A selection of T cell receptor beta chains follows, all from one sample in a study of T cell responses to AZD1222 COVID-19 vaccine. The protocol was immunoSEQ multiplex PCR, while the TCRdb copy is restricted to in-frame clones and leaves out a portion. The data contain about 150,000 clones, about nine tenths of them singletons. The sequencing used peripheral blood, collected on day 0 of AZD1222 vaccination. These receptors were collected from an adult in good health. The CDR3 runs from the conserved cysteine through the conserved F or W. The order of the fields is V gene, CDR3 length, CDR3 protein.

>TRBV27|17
CASAPRRKTGDTGELFF
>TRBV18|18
CASSRSGQGARSNQPQHF
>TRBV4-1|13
CASSQVIQERQYF
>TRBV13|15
CASRDSSVLGNGYTF
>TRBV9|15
CASSARTANTGELFF
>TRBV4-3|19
CASSQISGVAGVRYNEQFF
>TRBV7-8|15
CASSLAGGANYEQYF
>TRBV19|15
CASMESGRFDTEAFF
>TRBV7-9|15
CASSPTTGPGNTIYF
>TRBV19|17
CASSKRGLAGEFGEQFF
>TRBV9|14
CASSVGGLGTEAFF
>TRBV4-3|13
CASSQGTYDTQYF
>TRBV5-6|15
CASSLRLAGRYEQYF
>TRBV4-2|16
CASSPIERQAGNTIYF
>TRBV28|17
CASSLEVQTSGWNEQFF
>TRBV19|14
CASSNHGVDYEQYF
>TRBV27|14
CASIFRGINYGYTF
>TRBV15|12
CAIGDRGYEQYF
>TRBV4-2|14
CASSERYKAYEQYF
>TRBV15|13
CATSRVDRLTQYF
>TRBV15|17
CATSRAGTSATVAPLHF
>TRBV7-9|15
CASSLGPGVGRRQYF
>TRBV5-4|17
CASSLALQGEGYYGYTF
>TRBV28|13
CASSFTLNTEAFF
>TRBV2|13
CASRVQSDEKLFF
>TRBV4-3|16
CASSQATGWNTGELFF
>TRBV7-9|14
CASSLWGMNTEAFF
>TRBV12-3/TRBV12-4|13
CASRGQTNQPQHF
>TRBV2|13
CASSGGVLDTQYF
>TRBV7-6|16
CASSHLRGNSGNTIYF
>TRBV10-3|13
CAIRRSPGGELFF
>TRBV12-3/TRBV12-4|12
CASSFGGYGYTF
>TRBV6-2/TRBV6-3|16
CASSYNPRTGSTEAFF
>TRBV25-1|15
CASSGEQGELYEQYF
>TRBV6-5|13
CASRGDLKDTQYF
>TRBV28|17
CASSSPRTSGSYNEQFF
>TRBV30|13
CAWRKDIDTEAFF
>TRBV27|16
CASSPGPSRLAYEQYF
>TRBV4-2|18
CASSQDFWSNRPKTEAFF
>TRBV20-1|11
CSREWNTEAFF
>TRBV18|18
CASSPDFLSSGSRNEQFF
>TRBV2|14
CASMGGRGTGELFF
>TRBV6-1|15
CASSEYGSSGNTIYF
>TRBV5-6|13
CASSSGRNEKLFF
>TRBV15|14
CATSRARLSDGYTF
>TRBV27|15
CASRNGDRAVTEQYF
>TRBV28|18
CASSLGTGPYVSGNTIYF
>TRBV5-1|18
CASSLERGQGLTNYGYTF
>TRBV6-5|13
CASSYSRESPLHF
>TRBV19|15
CASSMSGDREYGYTF
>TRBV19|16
CASSPSGTLNTDTQYF
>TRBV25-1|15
CASSERGPGKNIQYF
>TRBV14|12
CASSLRIDEQFF
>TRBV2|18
CASSKPGQGAEGNQPQHF
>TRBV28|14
CASNPDRPKQPQHF